This TCR beta chain was captured in a study of CD8+ T cells in alopecia areata. General study points: Scalp clonality decreased significantly with tofacitinib, and so did expanded CD8+ clones among the top 100.

Treatment indicated: oral pan-JAK inhibitor, 5-10 mg twice daily. The CDR3 sequence is 14 residues long. J lost 6 bases, V lost 7 bases, and 5 bases had no gene match. From germline, CDR1 is LNHDA and CDR2 SQIVND (reference sequence). This clone was recorded many times. The antigen is undetermined. Extracted RNA was reverse transcribed into cDNA, the sequencing template. Sequenced by immunoSEQ multiplex PCR; TCRdb stores in-frame clones only, minus some. Of under 200,000 clones listed, 50% to 70% are singletons. This TCR derives from a human donor with alopecia areata. The specimen comprised CD4+ T cells sorted from blood, sampled at week 4, from a patient treated with tofacitinib. The chain combines TRBV19 with TRBJ1-5, with 11 nucleotides matching TRBD1. CDR3 sequence: CASNGQGAGQPQHF. CDR3 bases: TGTGCCAGTAACGGACAGGGGGCAGGTCAGCCCCAGCATTTT.